These T cell receptor beta chains were read from a single sample in a study of T-cell reconstitution after alpha-beta-depleted transplantation in children. One entry per CDR3 protein, called by TCRdb with MiXCR from the PCR reads. Of hundreds of thousands of distinct CDR3 sequences in the sample, approximately 8% are singletons; the top ten hold nearly 6.5%. Specimen: PBMCs, mostly from graft donor cells, collected 180 days after TCRalphabeta/CD19-depleted stem cell transplant. The receptors derive from a male patient between 10 and 17 years old who had a stem cell transplant for acute lymphoblastic leukemia, so the T cells may come from the graft donor. CDR3s include the opening cysteine and the closing phenylalanine or tryptophan. The order of the fields is J gene, V gene, CDR3 protein.

J gene: TRBJ2-3
V gene: TRBV18
CDR3 protein: CASSPPSTDTQYF

J gene: TRBJ2-7
V gene: TRBV6-5
CDR3 protein: CASSYRQDSEQYF

J gene: TRBJ2-3
V gene: TRBV4-3
CDR3 protein: CASSQDGAGTDTQYF

J gene: TRBJ2-2
V gene: TRBV7-8
CDR3 protein: CASSLAGANTGELFF

J gene: TRBJ1-3
V gene: TRBV7-9
CDR3 protein: CASSLGRGSGNTIYF

J gene: TRBJ1-3
V gene: TRBV20-1
CDR3 protein: CSASDRVTGRNTIYF

J gene: TRBJ2-1
V gene: TRBV29-1
CDR3 protein: CSVLEGASGANEQFF

J gene: TRBJ2-7
V gene: TRBV20-1
CDR3 protein: CSARDRVDSHYEQYF

J gene: TRBJ2-7
V gene: TRBV4-3
CDR3 protein: CASSQEGRGQTEQYF

J gene: TRBJ2-6
V gene: TRBV7-9
CDR3 protein: CASSFGGANVLTF

J gene: TRBJ2-7
V gene: TRBV4-3
CDR3 protein: CASSQGTGVPYEQYF

J gene: TRBJ2-3
V gene: TRBV12-3/TRBV12-4
CDR3 protein: CASSLAGVNTQYF

J gene: TRBJ2-7
V gene: TRBV6-1
CDR3 protein: CASSLSAGGSYEQYF

J gene: TRBJ2-6
V gene: TRBV5-1
CDR3 protein: CASSLRRDSSSGANVLTF

J gene: TRBJ1-2
V gene: TRBV14
CDR3 protein: CASSPPGQDISGYTF

J gene: TRBJ1-5
V gene: TRBV29-1
CDR3 protein: CSVEIGRDQPQHF

J gene: TRBJ2-1
V gene: TRBV10-3
CDR3 protein: CAISESPVAGGPGSYNEQFF

J gene: TRBJ2-7
V gene: TRBV5-1
CDR3 protein: CASSLSMGGINSYEQYF

J gene: TRBJ1-2
V gene: TRBV9
CDR3 protein: CASSPRTGRWEANYGYTF

J gene: TRBJ2-1
V gene: TRBV4-2
CDR3 protein: CASSQGDSANEQFF

J gene: TRBJ2-4
V gene: TRBV29-1
CDR3 protein: CSVVQGIQYF

J gene: TRBJ2-3
V gene: TRBV6-4
CDR3 protein: CASDPFQTSGRAYPTGNTQYF

J gene: TRBJ2-6
V gene: TRBV2
CDR3 protein: CATRGANVLTF

J gene: TRBJ2-1
V gene: TRBV20-1
CDR3 protein: CSAPGGTGYNEQFF

J gene: TRBJ2-3
V gene: TRBV19
CDR3 protein: CASTPFGGLPDTQYF

J gene: TRBJ1-2
V gene: TRBV20-1
CDR3 protein: CSGDRAGYTF

J gene: TRBJ2-1
V gene: TRBV20-1
CDR3 protein: CSARPSGRPVDYNEQFF

J gene: TRBJ2-7
V gene: TRBV21-1
CDR3 protein: CASSKRGGGSYEQYF

J gene: TRBJ2-1
V gene: TRBV20-1
CDR3 protein: CSARQVPDYINEQFF

J gene: TRBJ2-5
V gene: TRBV12-3/TRBV12-4
CDR3 protein: CASSSTGQETQYF